This T cell receptor (beta chain) was obtained from a study of CD8+CD57+ T cells in acquired aplastic anemia. The study profiled TCR beta VDJ and CDR3 using genomic DNA as template. In TCRdb, the reads were re-called with MiXCR into one record per CDR3 protein. The table lists about 160,000 distinct CDR3 sequences, about two thirds of them singletons, with 35% to 50% in the top ten. The CDR3 runs to 16 residues. The ends lost 8 bases at V and 3 bases at J; junction bases unmatched: 12. Germline values: CDR1 SNHLY, CDR2 FYNNEI. Points on this clonotype: Its matching antigen is unknown.

Sequencing involved patients with CD8+CD57+ cell expansion previously shown by flow cytometry. Patient blood was sampled before any therapy had been received. General study results and limits: Patients showed no significant difference from controls in CD8+ Simpson's diversity.

The rearrangement links TRBV2 to TRBJ1-1; the match to TRBD1 covers 10 bases. Sequencing was done on a sample of sorted CD4+, CD8+, or CD8+CD57+ T cells (not recorded which) from PBMCs. This sequence was found in a human donor with aplastic anemia. This CDR3 reads CASGRSRGTGDTEAFF. The CDR3 region has the DNA TGTGCCAGCGGGAGGTCTCGGGGGACAGGGGACACTGAAGCTTTCTTT.